The clone carrying this T cell receptor (beta chain) was found a few times. V was trimmed by 3 bases and J by 1 base, leaving 12 bases between them. Germline V CDR1 and CDR2: SGHRS, YFSETQ. The CDR3 runs to 15 residues. The sample originates from a study of identical twins. Unique molecular identifiers were in the cDNA, with template-switch universal primer binding. TCRdb independently ran MiXCR on the 5' RACE reads; one entry per CDR3 protein. Of 460,000 or so distinct CDR3 sequences listed, approximately 15% are singletons. A further study also used this sample, focusing on yellow fever vaccine responses in identical twins. From that study: It has been reported that, in twins, the vaccine T cell response seemed partly convergent and partly personalized.

Sequenced material: CD4+ T cells sorted from blood. The receptor's source is a woman under 30 in good health. The rearrangement links TRBV5-1 to TRBJ2-3; possible D gene TRBD2, 5 bases. The CDR3: CASSSGSFGTDTQYF. The CDR3 coding sequence is TGCGCCAGCAGCTCGGGGTCGTTTGGCACAGATACGCAGTATTTT.